Following are 12 T cell receptor beta chains from one sample sequenced in a study of CXCR3-negative and CXCR3-positive naive CD8 T cells. All TRB cDNA libraries came from 5' RACE performed with UMI labels. TCRdb reprocessed the 5' RACE reads; each CDR3 protein has one entry and no DNA is given. This sample's table reports just over 60,000 distinct CDR3 sequences. Input material: naive CXCR3- CD8+ T cells from blood. Subset noted: CD45RO-CCR7+CD27+CD95- naive CD8+ T cells lacking CXCR3 (TNR3-). These TCRs come from a human donor in good health. Some clones in this sample may be carry-over from other donors' samples.

The V and J genes are TRBV29-1 and TRBJ1-2. CDR3 length: 11 amino acids. CDR1 is SQVTM, CDR2 ANQGSEA, per germline. The CDR3 loop reads CSGLLNYGYTF.

The chain employs TRBV5-1 and TRBJ1-2; there is no DNA to check the TCRdb D call of TRBD1. Looked up from germline, CDR1 is SGHRS and CDR2 is YFSETQ. The CDR3 totals 14 residues. The CDR3: CASGTGDGSIGYTF.

The V gene is TRBV29-1, the J gene TRBJ2-5. Per the germline V gene, CDR1 is SQVTM and CDR2 is ANQGSEA. This CDR3 is 12 amino acids long. CDR3: CSVAGIGETQYF.

The CDR3 spells CASSLSRSYGYTF. The J gene is TRBJ1-2, the V gene TRBV27. Germline V CDR1 and CDR2: MNHEY, SMNVEV (reference sequence). The CDR3 spans 13 residues.

V usage is TRBV4-2 and J usage is TRBJ2-5; TCRdb picks TRBD1, but there is no DNA to check that call. CDR1 is LGHNA, CDR2 YNFKEQ, per germline. The CDR3 length is 17 residues. CDR3 loop: CASSQTPPQVGQETQYF.

The chain carries TRBV29-1 and TRBJ2-5; TCRdb indicates TRBD1, and absent DNA this call remains unverified. Germline V lookup: CDR1 SQVTM, CDR2 ANQGSEA. This CDR3 spans 13 amino acids. This CDR3 is CSARDRIQETQYF.

The rearrangement links TRBV19 to TRBJ1-1. Germline loops: CDR1 LNHDA, CDR2 SQIVND (reference sequence). There are 13 residues in the CDR3. The CDR3 sequence: CASSNSPLQATFF. Complete variable domain (other parts from reference TRBV19 and TRBJ1-1): DGGITQSPKYLFRKEGQNVTLSCEQNLNHDAMYWYRQDPGQGLRLIYYSQIVNDFQKGDIAEGYSVSREKKESFPLTVTSAQKNPTAFYLCASSNSPLQATFFGQGTRLTVV.

The chain couples TRBV29-1 to TRBJ2-3; the D gene TCRdb calls, TRBD1, cannot be checked with no DNA. Germline V gene lookup returns CDR1 SQVTM and CDR2 ANQGSEA. The CDR3 has 15 residues. The CDR3 is CSGGDRAPFTDTQYF.

The rearrangement links TRBV25-1 to TRBJ1-2; TCRdb's D gene call, TRBD1, goes unchecked for lack of DNA. Germline CDR1 reads MGHDK; CDR2 reads SYGVNS. The CDR3 spans 18 residues. This CDR3 is CASSGMGGSFRDGYGYTF.

The rearrangement uses TRBV9 and TRBJ2-1; TCRdb returns TRBD1, unconfirmable since there is no DNA. The CDR3 loop spans 15 amino acids. Germline assignment: CDR1 SGDLS and CDR2 YYNGEE. The CDR3 spells CASSLGPRFDDEQFF. The entire variable domain, with the rest obtained from reference TRBV9 and TRBJ2-1, is as follows: DSGVTQTPKHLITATGQRVTLRCSPRSGDLSVYWYQQSLDQGLQFLIQYYNGEERAKGNILERFSAQQFPDLHSELNLSSLELGDSALYFCASSLGPRFDDEQFFGPGTRLTVL.

The chain links TRBV20-1 to TRBJ2-4. The CDR3 runs 13 residues. CDR1 is DFQATT and CDR2 is SNEGSKA in the germline V gene (reference sequence). The CDR3 region is CSARDGGKNIQYF.

The J gene is TRBJ1-1, the V gene TRBV29-1. The CDR3 consists of 17 residues. Per germline, CDR1 SQVTM and CDR2 ANQGSEA. CDR3 loop: CSVEDRAVGVVNTEAFF. Drawing the rest from reference TRBV29-1 and TRBJ1-1, the complete variable domain is SAVISQKPSRDICQRGTSLTIQCQVDSQVTMMFWYRQQPGQSLTLIATANQGSEATYESGFVIDKFPISRPNLTFSTLTVSNMSPEDSSIYLCSVEDRAVGVVNTEAFFGQGTRLTVV.